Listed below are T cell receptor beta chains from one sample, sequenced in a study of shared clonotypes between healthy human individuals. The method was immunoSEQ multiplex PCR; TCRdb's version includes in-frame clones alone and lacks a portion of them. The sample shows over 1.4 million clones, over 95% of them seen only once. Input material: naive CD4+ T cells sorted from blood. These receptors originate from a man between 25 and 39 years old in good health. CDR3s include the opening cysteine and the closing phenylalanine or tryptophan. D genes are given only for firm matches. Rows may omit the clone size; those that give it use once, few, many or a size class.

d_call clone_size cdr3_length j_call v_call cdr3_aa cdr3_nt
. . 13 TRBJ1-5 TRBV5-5 CASSLRGDQPQHF TGTGCCAGCAGCTTGAGGGGTGATCAGCCCCAGCATTTT
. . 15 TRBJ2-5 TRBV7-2 CASSGTGTQKETQYF TGTGCCAGCAGCGGAACTGGGACCCAGAAAGAGACCCAGTACTTC
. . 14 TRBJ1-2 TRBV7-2 CASSFGGGDYGYTF TGTGCCAGCAGTTTCGGCGGGGGCGACTATGGCTACACCTTC
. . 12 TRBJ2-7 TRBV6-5 CASSYDSSVQYF TGTGCCAGCAGTTACGACAGTTCTGTGCAGTACTTC
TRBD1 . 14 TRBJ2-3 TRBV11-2 CASSQGARTDTQYF TGTGCCAGCAGCCAGGGGGCGCGGACAGATACGCAGTATTTT
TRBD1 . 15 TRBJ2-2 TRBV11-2 CASSTSGTVPGELFF TGTGCCAGCAGCACTTCTGGGACAGTCCCCGGGGAGCTGTTTTTT
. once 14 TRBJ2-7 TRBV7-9 CASSSQGGHHEQYF TGTGCCAGCAGCTCACAGGGAGGCCACCACGAGCAGTACTTC
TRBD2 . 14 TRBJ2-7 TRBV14 CASSQVPSGMVQYF TGTGCCAGCAGCCAGGTTCCTAGCGGGATGGTCCAGTACTTC
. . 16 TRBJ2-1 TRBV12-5 CASGFASGLGLGEQFF TGTGCTAGTGGTTTTGCGAGTGGACTGGGGTTGGGTGAGCAGTTCTTC
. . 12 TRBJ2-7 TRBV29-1 CSAEGALYEQYF TGCAGCGCCGAAGGGGCACTATACGAGCAGTACTTC
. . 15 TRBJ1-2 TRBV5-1 CASSLLAGTSYGYTF TGCGCCAGCAGCTTGTTAGCGGGAACCAGTTATGGCTACACCTTC
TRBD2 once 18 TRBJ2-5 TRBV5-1 CASSERLAGGPVGKTQYF TGCGCCAGCAGCGAGCGTCTAGCGGGAGGGCCAGTGGGGAAGACCCAGTACTTC
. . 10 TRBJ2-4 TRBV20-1 CSASRDIQYF TGCAGTGCTAGTAGGGACATTCAGTACTTC
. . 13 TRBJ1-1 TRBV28 CASSTDLGRGAFF TGTGCCAGCAGCACTGACCTGGGGAGAGGCGCTTTCTTT
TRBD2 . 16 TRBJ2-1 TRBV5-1 CASSYPLAGVNNEQFF TGCGCCAGCTCCTACCCACTAGCGGGAGTAAACAATGAGCAGTTCTTC
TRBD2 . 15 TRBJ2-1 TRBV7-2 CASSWTSDSYNEQFF TGTGCCAGCAGCTGGACTAGCGATTCCTACAATGAGCAGTTCTTC
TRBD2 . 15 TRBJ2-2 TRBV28 CASSFPGGSTGELFF TGTGCCAGCAGTTTCCCCGGGGGGTCGACCGGGGAGCTGTTTTTT
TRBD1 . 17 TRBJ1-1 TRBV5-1 CASSPDRGGIMNTEAFF TGCGCCAGCAGCCCCGACAGGGGGGGAATTATGAACACTGAAGCTTTCTTT
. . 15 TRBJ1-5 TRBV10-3 CAISESNLGIQPQHF TGTGCCATCAGTGAGTCGAACCTGGGGATCCAGCCCCAGCATTTT
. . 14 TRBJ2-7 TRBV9 CASSPFGTIYEQYF TGTGCCAGCAGCCCCTTTGGGACCATCTACGAGCAGTACTTC
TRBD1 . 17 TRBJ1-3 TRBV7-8 CASSPLTGGHSGNTIYF TGTGCCAGCAGCCCACTCACAGGGGGACACTCTGGAAACACCATATATTTT
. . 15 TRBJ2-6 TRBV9 CASSVGSSGANVLTF TGTGCCAGCAGCGTAGGTAGCTCTGGGGCCAACGTCCTGACTTTC
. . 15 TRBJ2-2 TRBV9 CASSVEVELAGELFF TGTGCCAGCAGCGTAGAGGTTGAACTGGCCGGGGAGCTGTTTTTT
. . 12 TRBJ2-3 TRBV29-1 CSVDGGTDTQYF TGCAGCGTTGACGGTGGCACAGATACGCAGTATTTT
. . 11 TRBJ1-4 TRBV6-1 CASSEWGKLFF TGTGCCAGCAGTGAATGGGGGAAACTGTTTTTT
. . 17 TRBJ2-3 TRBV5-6 CASSFIGFRILTDTQYF TGTGCCAGCAGCTTTATAGGTTTTCGAATTCTCACAGATACGCAGTATTTT
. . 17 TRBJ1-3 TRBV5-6 CASSFPPRPSSGNTIYF TGTGCCAGCAGCTTCCCCCCCCGACCCAGTTCTGGAAACACCATATATTTT
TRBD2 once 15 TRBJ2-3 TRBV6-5 CASSTLAGITDTQYF TGTGCCAGCAGCACGCTAGCGGGGATCACAGATACGCAGTATTTT
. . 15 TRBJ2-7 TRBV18 CASSPVMDSSYEQYF TGTGCCAGCTCACCAGTGATGGACAGCTCCTACGAGCAGTACTTC
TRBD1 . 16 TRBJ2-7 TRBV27 CASSLSRRGQFCEQYF TGTGCCAGCAGTTTATCGAGAAGGGGACAGTTCTGCGAGCAGTACTTC
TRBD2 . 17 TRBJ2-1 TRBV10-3 CAISESGLAGSYNEQFF TGTGCCATCAGTGAGTCGGGACTAGCGGGAAGCTACAATGAGCAGTTCTTC
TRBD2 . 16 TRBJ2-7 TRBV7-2 CASSPKGLAASYEQYF TGTGCCAGCAGCCCTAAGGGGCTAGCGGCCTCCTACGAGCAGTACTTC
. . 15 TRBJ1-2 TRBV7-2 CASSPTEIRYGGYTF TGTGCCAGCAGCCCCACAGAAATCCGCTATGGTGGCTACACCTTC
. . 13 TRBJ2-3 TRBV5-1 CASSLGGTDTQYF TGCGCCAGCAGCTTAGGAGGCACAGATACGCAGTATTTT
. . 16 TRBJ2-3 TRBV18 CASSPRSQGGTDTQYF TGTGCCAGCTCACCACGGTCCCAGGGCGGCACAGATACGCAGTATTTT
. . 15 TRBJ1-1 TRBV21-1 CASSKKDGLNTEAFF TGTGCCAGCAGCAAAAAGGACGGCTTGAACACTGAAGCTTTCTTT
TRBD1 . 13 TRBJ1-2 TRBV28 CASSPGGGPGYTF TGTGCCAGCAGTCCAGGGGGGGGCCCTGGCTACACCTTC
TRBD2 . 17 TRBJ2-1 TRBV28 CATYPPGGRPKYNEQFF TGTGCCACCTACCCACCGGGAGGGAGGCCAAAGTACAATGAGCAGTTCTTC
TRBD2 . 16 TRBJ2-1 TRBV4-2 CASSYGLADPLDEQFF TGTGCCAGCAGCTACGGACTAGCGGATCCTTTGGATGAGCAGTTCTTC
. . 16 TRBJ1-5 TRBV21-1 CASSKEGTDSNQPQHF TGTGCCAGCAGCAAAGAGGGGACAGATAGCAATCAGCCCCAGCATTTT
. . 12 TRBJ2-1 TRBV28 CASSLFGNEQFF TGTGCCAGCAGTTTGTTTGGCAATGAGCAGTTCTTC
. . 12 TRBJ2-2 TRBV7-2 CASSFLPGELFF TGTGCCAGCAGCTTCCTCCCCGGGGAGCTGTTTTTT
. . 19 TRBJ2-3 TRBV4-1 CASSQGRGSLFADTDTQYF TGCGCCAGCAGCCAAGGTAGGGGGTCACTATTCGCGGACACAGATACGCAGTATTTT
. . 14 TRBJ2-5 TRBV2 CASSVRDYQETQYF TGTGCCAGCAGTGTAAGAGACTACCAAGAGACCCAGTACTTC
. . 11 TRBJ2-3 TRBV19 CASTVAGTQYF TGTGCCAGTACCGTGGCGGGTACGCAGTATTTT
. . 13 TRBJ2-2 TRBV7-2 CASSPRITGELFF TGTGCCAGCAGCCCCAGAATTACCGGGGAGCTGTTTTTT
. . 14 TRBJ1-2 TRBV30 CAWSVPGQAVGYTF TGTGCCTGGAGTGTACCCGGGCAGGCGGTAGGCTACACCTTC
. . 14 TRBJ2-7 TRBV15 CATSRRQDNYEQYF TGTGCCACCAGCAGGAGACAGGACAACTACGAGCAGTACTTC
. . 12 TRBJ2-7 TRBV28 CATGLGSYEQYF TGTGCCACAGGGTTGGGTTCCTACGAGCAGTACTTC
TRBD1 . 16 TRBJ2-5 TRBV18 CASSPLGQGDLETQYF TGTGCCAGCTCACCTCTGGGACAGGGAGATTTGGAGACCCAGTACTTC